This T cell receptor beta chain is drawn from a study of response to subunit inactivated influenza vaccine. Study-level results: The authors suggested that every seasonal influenza vaccination recruits few new T cells.

CDR1 and CDR2 from the germline V gene are DFQATT and SNEGSKA (reference sequence). The CDR3 loop spans 13 amino acids. Via MiXCR, TCRdb re-called the RT-PCR reads, giving one row per CDR3 protein. Seen here are hundreds of thousands of distinct CDR3 sequences, 7.6% observed once, and the top ten hold 10% to 15%. With regard to this clonotype: Its target is unknown. Compared with germline, one end of the junction differs, possibly owing to a read error.

J is TRBJ1-5 and V is TRBV20-1; tentative D call: TRBD1 (5 bases). The sequencing here drew on PBMCs from blood, taken around 25 months after vaccination. The sequence was collected from a man between 50 and 69 years old who received an inactivated influenza vaccine. The CDR3, as DNA: TGCAGTGCTAAGGGCACCAGGGATCAGCCCCAGCTTTTT. This sequence encodes CSAKGTRDQPQLF.